The TCR beta chain under discussion was sequenced for a study of T cell responses to AZD1222 COVID-19 vaccine. Profiled with immunoSEQ multiplex PCR; TCRdb holds only in-frame clones, not every one. Of 140,000 to 150,000 clones in the sample, about 91% were seen once. Regarding this clone: The antigen is undetermined.

Trimming took off 1 base at V and 1 base at J, with 8 bases between the two ends. Germline assignment: CDR1 LGHNA and CDR2 YSLEER. The CDR3 spans 14 residues. General study findings and limits: In the spike-specific TCR repertoire, nearly half reportedly target unmutated variant regions. The donor cohort was predominantly white British with a female majority, and clonal diversity may have been underestimated. It was only after the peak T cell response that any repertoires were sampled. Across spike, vaccine-associated CD4 TCRs were found, dominant at 160-218 and 743-854.

Source: peripheral blood, taken on day 0 of AZD1222 vaccination. This TCR was sampled from an adult in good health. This rearrangement joins TRBV4-3 to TRBJ2-7; no clear D. The CDR3 here is CASSQAADSYEQYF. DNA of the CDR3: TGCGCCAGCAGCCAAGCGGCGGATTCCTACGAGCAGTACTTC.